The 5 T cell receptor beta chains given below trace back to one sample, sequenced in a study of cytomegalovirus exposure and HLA in healthy donors. Libraries were prepared by immunoSEQ multiplex PCR; TCRdb keeps only in-frame clonotypes and omits some of them. The repertoire has about 110,000 clones, approximately 90% of them found once; the top ten carry more than 1.5%. Sequencing was performed on PBMCs. The source of these receptors is a woman younger than 35 in good health and CMV-seropositive.

This sequence joins TRBV6-5 and TRBJ2-7, with 8 bases lining up with TRBD2. CDR3 length equals 14 residues. The trim removed 6 bases at V and 5 bases at J, leaving 9 bases unmatched. Per germline, CDR1 MNHEY and CDR2 SVGAGI. CDR3 protein: CASRRPGLEDEQYF. The CDR3, as DNA: TGTGCCAGCAGACGACCGGGACTAGAGGACGAGCAGTACTTC.

J is TRBJ2-7 and V is TRBV28, with 11 bases fitting TRBD1. The CDR3 totals 14 residues. Germline V lookup: CDR1 MDHEN, CDR2 SYDVKM. V was pared by 7 bases and J by 2 bases, with 4 bases of the junction left unmatched. The CDR3 is CASTPGQGAYEQYV. The CDR3 nucleotides read TGTGCCAGCACTCCGGGACAGGGGGCCTACGAGCAGTACGTC.

V is TRBV5-1 and J is TRBJ2-5, with D perhaps matching TRBD1 (5 bases). CDR1 is SGHRS and CDR2 is YFSETQ in the germline V gene. V lost 1 base and J lost 3, with 7 bases in between. The CDR3 sequence is 13 residues long. CDR3 residues: CASSLQDKETQYF. The CDR3 coding sequence is TGCGCCAGCAGCTTGCAGGACAAAGAGACCCAGTACTTC.

The gene calls are TRBV2 and TRBJ2-1; TRBD2 aligns across 8 bases. Germline CDR1 SNHLY, CDR2 FYNNEI. This CDR3 has 13 amino acids. The J segment lost 7 bases and the V segment lost 7 bases, leaving 6 bases of the junction unmatched. The CDR3 region is CASKVGGGNEQFF. CDR3 coding DNA: TGTGCCAGCAAGGTCGGGGGGGGAAATGAGCAGTTCTTC.

The V call is TRBV11-3, the J call TRBJ2-7; the match to TRBD1 covers 10 bases. Losses at the gene ends were 5 bases for V and 6 bases for J; bases not matched to a gene: 7. This CDR3 has 14 residues. Germline V CDR1 and CDR2: SGHNT, YENEEA. Written as DNA, the CDR3 is TGTGCCAGCAGCCTCCGGGACAGGGGACTCGAGCAGTACGTC. The encoded protein is CASSLRDRGLEQYV.